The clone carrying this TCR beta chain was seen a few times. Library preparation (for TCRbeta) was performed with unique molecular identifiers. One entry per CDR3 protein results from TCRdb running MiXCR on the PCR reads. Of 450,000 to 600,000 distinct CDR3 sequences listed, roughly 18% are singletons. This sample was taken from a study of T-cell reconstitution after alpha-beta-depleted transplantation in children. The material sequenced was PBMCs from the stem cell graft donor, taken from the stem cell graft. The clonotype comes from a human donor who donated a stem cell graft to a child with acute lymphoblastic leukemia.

The CDR3 spells CASRTGLHQETQYF. The CDR3 DNA sequence: TGTGCCAGCAGGACGGGACTCCACCAAGAGACCCAGTACTTC. The gene calls are TRBV27 and TRBJ2-5, with a weak D call TRBD2 (6 bases). V was clipped by 6 bases and J by 0 bases, with 11 bases between them. In germline, CDR1 is MNHEY, CDR2 SMNVEV (reference sequence). The CDR3 covers 14 residues.